This TCR beta chain was found in a study of shared T cell receptors in the human thymus. Method: immunoSEQ multiplex PCR; TCRdb's copy keeps in-frame clones and lacks some. This sample carries 600,000 or so clones, around 87% of them seen once, and the ten largest clones take 0.0094%. Trimming removed 4 bases from V and 6 bases from J; junction bases left unmatched: 4. Germline V gene sequence: CDR1 SGHNT, CDR2 YYREEE (reference sequence). CDR3 size: 13 residues. These data were also filed under a second study, of human thymus T cells.

The origin of this receptor is a boy under two years old with a congenital heart defect. J is TRBJ2-1 and V is TRBV5-4; 7 bases agree with TRBD2. The material sequenced was thymocytes. The CDR3 DNA is TGTGCCAGCAGCCCCGGACTAGGCAATGAGCAGTTCTTC. This sequence encodes CASSPGLGNEQFF.